This T cell receptor beta chain was sequenced during a study of beta chain features in type 1 diabetes (dated by TCRdb to 2017 to 2018). For context, the study as a whole: Mean age, gender distribution, total cell number and subset yield did not differ between patients and healthy donors. Regulatory and stem cell-like memory subsets were obtained from only 8 patients and about 8 healthy donors, while naive and central memory subsets were obtained from all 30 or so donors. A total of 85 million to 140 million sorted cells were examined across all samples, and the number of cells per subset was strongly correlated with RNA yield. In the study, TCRB repertoires of sorted circulating CD4+ T cell subsets from recently diagnosed type 1 diabetes patients were compared with those of matched healthy donors.

The V and J ends are trimmed by 0 bases and 4 bases, leaving 4 bases between them. The CDR3 covers 13 residues, taking in both the cysteine and the phenylalanine. Only the CDR3 DNA stays, 39 bases, in frame from base 1. The germline V gene encodes CDR1 SGDLS and CDR2 YYNGEE. Results and caveats for the whole study, not just this receptor: A moderate but significant shortening of TCRB CDR3 length was observed in type 1 diabetes patients in all four CD4+ subsets. Shorter templates might be favored by PCR, yet because patient and control samples were amplified and corrected together, any such skew would affect both groups equally. Because small numbers of individuals were included in the HLA sub-analyses, any influence of HLA type on TCRB rearrangement was left unresolved. Because cDNA was sequenced instead of genomic DNA, highly expressing activated cells could be over-represented, though the groups showed no difference in activation or CD3 levels. Fewer insertions and more nucleotide deletions at VDJ recombination sites were observed in patients with type 1 diabetes, implying thymic rearrangement abnormalities. Naive, central memory and regulatory TCRB repertoires appeared more similar among patients than among healthy donors.

About this clone itself: Its cognate antigen has yet to be identified. Base-call qualities are not available, and no considerably larger clone is one nucleotide away.

The entire amount of isolated RNA was reverse transcribed using the High Capacity cDNA Reverse Transcription Kit, so the sequenced TCRB transcripts were expressed ones. Naive, central memory and regulatory T cell samples underwent deep immunoSEQ sequencing, averaging approximately 3.5 million total reads per sample. After sorted cells were lysed in RLT buffer, RNA was extracted with DNase-treated RNeasy Micro or Mini kits, with the choice depending on cell number. Each cell subset was processed on its own to prevent cross-contamination, while patient and healthy donor samples were processed together. TCRB sequences were amplified from cDNA with the immunoSEQ multiplex PCR, producing 87-bp fragments spanning the CDR3 region. Sequencing of the amplicons was done on the Illumina HiSeq platform. In the paper's pipeline: PCR bias was corrected computationally using synthetic template baselines, and reads within Hamming distance 2 were collapsed, with unmergeable singletons discarded. By aligning reads against IMGT, V, D and J genes, CDR3 length, and insertions or deletions at six rearrangement sites were assigned. Clonotype counts were normalized to sorted cell number within each subset before computing true diversity and Gini coefficients with the tcR R package. The overlap coefficient, calculated on TCRB nucleotide sequences, was used to quantify repertoire sharing. TCRdb carries this immuneACCESS record with in-frame sequences only. Its versions omit some clonotypes, under half of them owing to an unresolved V gene in the studies checked, with the rest unexplained. The V and J calls and clone size are taken from that table; D and trimming were inferred from the DNA. The table for this sample lists about 180,000 clones; approximately 13% of them were counted only once. Of the sample, roughly 0.6% is held by the ten largest clones.

From each donor, a single peripheral blood sample of 90 to 150 mL on average was drawn into heparinised tubes. Naive, central memory, regulatory and stem cell-like memory CD4+ T cells were sorted on a BD FACSAria II using a panel including CD45RO, CCR7, CD25, CD127, CD95 and CD27. A purity above 98% was achieved for all sorted populations. PBMCs were isolated right away by Lymphoprep density gradient centrifugation and were stained directly, without culture. So that batch effects would be minimized, each experiment stained and sorted samples in pairs, pairing one healthy donor with one patient. Sequencing was done on a sample of central memory CD4+ T cells from blood. The TCR was taken from a woman between 18 and 30 years old in good health. The chain uses TRBV9 and TRBJ2-2, with the D gene not confidently named. CDR3 sequence: CASSVGSTGELFF. The nucleotide sequence is given as TGTGCCAGCAGCGTAGGCAGCACCGGGGAGCTGTTTTTT.